What follows is one T cell receptor (beta chain) and its context. Germline-derived CDR1 and CDR2 are LGHDT and YNNKEL (reference sequence). CDR3 length: 15 residues. Trimming took off 0 bases at V and 6 bases at J, with 13 bases between the two ends. Original data processing: Estimation of nucleated cell counts relied on the amplification of reference gene primers. Assay: immunoSEQ multiplex PCR; the TCRdb copy retains only in-frame clones and omits some. D and trimming come from the DNA, and the V and J calls and clone size come from that table. The sample holds about 150,000 clones; 84% are singletons and the top ten take approximately 5%. These data come from a study of blood T cell repertoires in COVID-19. Study details: COVID-19 samples, acute and convalescent, were from the United States, Italy and Spain. T cells, B-cell-depleted T cells, or PBMCs provided the cDNA or gDNA that served as material.

The receptor comes from a human donor in a cohort sampled during active COVID-19. Sequencing input: peripheral blood. V usage is TRBV3-1 (or the pseudogene TRBV3-2) and J usage is TRBJ2-3, with D possibly matching TRBD2 (7 bases). The CDR3 DNA is TGTGCCAGCAGCCAAGAAGGGGGGGGCGGGGATACGCAGTATTTT. This codes for CASSQEGGGGDTQYF.